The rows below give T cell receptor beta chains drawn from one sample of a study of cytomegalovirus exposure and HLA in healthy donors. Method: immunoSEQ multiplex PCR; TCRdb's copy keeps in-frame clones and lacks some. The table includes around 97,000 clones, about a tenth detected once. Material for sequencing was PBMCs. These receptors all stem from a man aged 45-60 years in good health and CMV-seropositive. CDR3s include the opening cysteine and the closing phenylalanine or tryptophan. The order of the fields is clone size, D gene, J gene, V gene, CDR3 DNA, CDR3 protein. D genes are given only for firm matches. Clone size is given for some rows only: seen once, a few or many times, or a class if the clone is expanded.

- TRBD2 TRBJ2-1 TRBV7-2 TGTGCCAGCGGAGGACTAGTAGGTGAGCAGTTCTTC CASGGLVGEQFF
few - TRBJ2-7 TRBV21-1 TGTGCCAGCAGCATCGGACTAGCGGGAGGGTACGAGCAGTACTTC CASSIGLAGGYEQYF
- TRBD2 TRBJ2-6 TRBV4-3 TGCGCCAGCAGCCAAATAGCGGGAGATCTCACGGGGGCCAACGTCCTGACTTTC CASSQIAGDLTGANVLTF
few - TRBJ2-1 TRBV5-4 TGTGCCAGCAACCCCAGGGTCCTCCGGCCCTACAATGAGCAGTTCTTC CASNPRVLRPYNEQFF
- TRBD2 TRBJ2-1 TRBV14 TGTGCCAGCAGTCCCGGGGGACTAGCGGGGAGGACCGCACAGTTCTTC CASSPGGLAGRTAQFF
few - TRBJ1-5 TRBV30 TGTGCCTGGGCGGACATGCCCAATCAGCCCCAGCATTTT CAWADMPNQPQHF
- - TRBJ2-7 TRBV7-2 TGTGCCAGCAGCCCAGACAGGTTCGAGCAGTACTTC CASSPDRFEQYF
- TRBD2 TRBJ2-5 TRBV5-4 TGTGCCAGCAGCTCGGGAGGCGCGGGGGAGACCCAGTACTTC CASSSGGAGETQYF
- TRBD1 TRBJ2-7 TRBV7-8 TGTGCCAGCAGCAGCAGGACAGGGACCTACGAGCAGTACTTC CASSSRTGTYEQYF
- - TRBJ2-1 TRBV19 TGTGCCAGTAGTACAATAGACAATGAGCAGTTCTTC CASSTIDNEQFF
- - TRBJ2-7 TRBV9 TGTGCCAGCAGCGCCCCCAACAGCGGCGAGCAGTACTTC CASSAPNSGEQYF
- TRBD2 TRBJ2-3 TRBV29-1 TGCAGCGTTGCCGGGACTAGCAGCTACACAGATACGCAGTATTTT CSVAGTSSYTDTQYF
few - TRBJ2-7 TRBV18 TGTGCCAGCCAGGATTCCTACGAGCAGTACTTC CASQDSYEQYF
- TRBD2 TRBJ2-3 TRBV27 TGTGCCAGCAGTTCATTTAGGACTAGCGGCCCTAGCACAGATACGCAGTATTTT CASSSFRTSGPSTDTQYF
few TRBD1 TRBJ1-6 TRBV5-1 TGCGCCAGCAACGACAGGGGGCTAAATTCACCCCTCCACTTT CASNDRGLNSPLHF